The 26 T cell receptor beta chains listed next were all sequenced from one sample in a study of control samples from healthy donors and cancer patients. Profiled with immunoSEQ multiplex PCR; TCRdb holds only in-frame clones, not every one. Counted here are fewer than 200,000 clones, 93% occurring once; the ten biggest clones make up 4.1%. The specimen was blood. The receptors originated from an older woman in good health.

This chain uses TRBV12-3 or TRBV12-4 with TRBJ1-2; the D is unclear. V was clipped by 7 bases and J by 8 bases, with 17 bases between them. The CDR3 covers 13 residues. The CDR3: CASTIRNIKGYTF. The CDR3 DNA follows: TGTGCCAGCACCATTAGGAACATCAAGGGCTACACCTTC.

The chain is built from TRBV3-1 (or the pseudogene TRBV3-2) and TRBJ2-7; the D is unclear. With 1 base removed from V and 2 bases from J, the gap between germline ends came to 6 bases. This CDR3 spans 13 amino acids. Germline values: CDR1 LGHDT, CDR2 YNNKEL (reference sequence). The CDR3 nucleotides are TGTGCCAGCAGCCAAGGGACCGCCTACGAGCAGTACTTC. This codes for CASSQGTAYEQYF.

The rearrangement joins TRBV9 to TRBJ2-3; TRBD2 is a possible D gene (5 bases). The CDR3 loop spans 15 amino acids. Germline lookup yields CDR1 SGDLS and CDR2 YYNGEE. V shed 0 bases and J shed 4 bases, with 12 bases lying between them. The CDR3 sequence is CASSVAASLPDTQYF. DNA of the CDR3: TGTGCCAGCAGCGTAGCCGCTAGCTTGCCAGATACGCAGTATTTT.

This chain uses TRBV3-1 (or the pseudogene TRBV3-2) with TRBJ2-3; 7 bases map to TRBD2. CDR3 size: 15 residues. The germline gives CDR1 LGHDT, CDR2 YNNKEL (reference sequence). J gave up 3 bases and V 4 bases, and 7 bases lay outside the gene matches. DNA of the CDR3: TGTGCCAGCAGCCTCGGGTCTAGCGGAACAGATACGCAGTATTTT. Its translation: CASSLGSSGTDTQYF.

CDR3 in DNA: TGTGCCAGCAGTGTTAGCGGGGGAGTCATCTCCTACGAGCAGTACTTC. This encodes CASSVSGGVISYEQYF. This chain links TRBV6-1 with TRBJ2-7; 9 bases agree with TRBD2. Trimming removed 4 bases from V and 0 bases from J; junction bases left unmatched: 7. CDR3 length: 16 residues. Germline loops: CDR1 MNHNS, CDR2 SASEGT.

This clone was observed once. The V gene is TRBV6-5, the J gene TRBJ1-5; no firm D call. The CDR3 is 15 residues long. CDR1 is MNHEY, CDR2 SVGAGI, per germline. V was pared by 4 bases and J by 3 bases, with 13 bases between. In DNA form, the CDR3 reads TGTGCCAGCAGTTTGGATGTCCTTAACAATCAGCCCCAGCATTTT. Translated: CASSLDVLNNQPQHF.

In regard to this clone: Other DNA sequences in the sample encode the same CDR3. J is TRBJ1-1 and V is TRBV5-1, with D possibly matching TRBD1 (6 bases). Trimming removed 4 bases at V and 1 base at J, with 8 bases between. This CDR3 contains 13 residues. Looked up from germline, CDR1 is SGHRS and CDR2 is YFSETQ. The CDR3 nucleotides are TGCGCCAGCAGCCCGGGACAGAACACTGAAGCTTTCTTT. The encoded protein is CASSPGQNTEAFF.

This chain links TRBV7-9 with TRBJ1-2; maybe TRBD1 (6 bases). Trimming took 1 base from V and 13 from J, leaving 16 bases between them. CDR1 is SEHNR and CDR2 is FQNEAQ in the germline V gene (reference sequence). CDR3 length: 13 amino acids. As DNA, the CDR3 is TGTGCCAGCAGCTTAGATAACGGGAGGGGGGCCACCTTC. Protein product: CASSLDNGRGATF.

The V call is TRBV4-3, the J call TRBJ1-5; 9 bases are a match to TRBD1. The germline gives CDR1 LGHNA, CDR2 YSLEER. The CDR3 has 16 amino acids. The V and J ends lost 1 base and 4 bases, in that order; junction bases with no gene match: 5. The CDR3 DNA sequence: TGCGCCAGCAGCCAAGTGTGGGGACAGGGAAATCAGCCCCAGCATTTT. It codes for CASSQVWGQGNQPQHF.

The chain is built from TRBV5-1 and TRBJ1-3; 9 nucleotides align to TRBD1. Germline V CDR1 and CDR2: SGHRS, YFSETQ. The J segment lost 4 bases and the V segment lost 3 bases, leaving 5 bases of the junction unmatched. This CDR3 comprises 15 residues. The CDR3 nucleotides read TGCGCCAGCAGCTCACAGGGGGCAAAGGGAAACACCATATATTTT. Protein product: CASSSQGAKGNTIYF.

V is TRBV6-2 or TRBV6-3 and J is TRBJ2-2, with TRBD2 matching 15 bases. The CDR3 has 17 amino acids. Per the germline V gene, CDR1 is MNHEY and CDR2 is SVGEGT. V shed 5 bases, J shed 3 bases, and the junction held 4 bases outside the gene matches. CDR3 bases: TGTGCCAGCAGTGGACTAGCGGGGGGGCCGGACACCGGGGAGCTGTTTTTT. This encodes CASSGLAGGPDTGELFF.

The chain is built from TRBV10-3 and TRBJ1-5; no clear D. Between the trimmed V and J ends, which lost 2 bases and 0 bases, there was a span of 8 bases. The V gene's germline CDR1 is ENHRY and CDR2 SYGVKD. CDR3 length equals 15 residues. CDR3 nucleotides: TGTGCCATCAGTGAGGGGGTAAATAGCAATCAGCCCCAGCATTTT. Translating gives CAISEGVNSNQPQHF.

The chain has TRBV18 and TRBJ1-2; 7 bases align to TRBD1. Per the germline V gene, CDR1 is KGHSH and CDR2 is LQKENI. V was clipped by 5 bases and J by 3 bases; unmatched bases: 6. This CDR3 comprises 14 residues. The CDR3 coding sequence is TGTGCCAGCTCAGACAGGGCGAGTCACTATGGCTACACCTTC. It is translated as CASSDRASHYGYTF.

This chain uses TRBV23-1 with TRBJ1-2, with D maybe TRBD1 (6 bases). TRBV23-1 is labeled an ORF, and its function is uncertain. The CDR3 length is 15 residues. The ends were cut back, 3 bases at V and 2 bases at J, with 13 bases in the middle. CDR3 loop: CASSQGRGLNYGYTF. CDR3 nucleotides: TGCGCCAGCAGTCAGGGTCGGGGGCTAAACTATGGCTACACCTTC.

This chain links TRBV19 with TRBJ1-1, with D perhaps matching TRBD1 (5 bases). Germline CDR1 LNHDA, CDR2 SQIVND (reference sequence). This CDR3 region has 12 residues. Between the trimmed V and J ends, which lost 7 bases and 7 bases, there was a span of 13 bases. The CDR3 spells CASKAVGVEAFF. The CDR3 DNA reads TGTGCCAGTAAGGCGGTGGGGGTTGAAGCTTTCTTT.

The CDR3 sequence is CASSVGTTGYGYTF. The CDR3 DNA is TGTGCCAGCAGCGTAGGCACGACAGGCTATGGCTACACCTTC. J is TRBJ1-2 and V is TRBV9; D might be TRBD1 (6 bases). Trimming took off 0 bases at V and 4 bases at J, with 10 bases between the two ends. The length of the CDR3 is 14 residues. Germline loops: CDR1 SGDLS, CDR2 YYNGEE.

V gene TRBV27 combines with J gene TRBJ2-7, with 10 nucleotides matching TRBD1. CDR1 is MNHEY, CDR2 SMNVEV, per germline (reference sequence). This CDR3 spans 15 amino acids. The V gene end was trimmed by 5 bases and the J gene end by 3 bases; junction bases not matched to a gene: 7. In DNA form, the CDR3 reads TGTGCCAGCAGTCCGAAGGGACAGGGGTACTACGAGCAGTACTTC. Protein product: CASSPKGQGYYEQYF.

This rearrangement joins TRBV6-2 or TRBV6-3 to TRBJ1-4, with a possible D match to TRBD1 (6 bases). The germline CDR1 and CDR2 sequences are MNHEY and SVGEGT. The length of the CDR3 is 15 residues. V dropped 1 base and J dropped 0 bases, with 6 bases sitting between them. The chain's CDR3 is CASSYYRATNEKLFF. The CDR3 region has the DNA TGTGCCAGCAGTTACTACAGGGCAACTAATGAAAAACTGTTTTTT.

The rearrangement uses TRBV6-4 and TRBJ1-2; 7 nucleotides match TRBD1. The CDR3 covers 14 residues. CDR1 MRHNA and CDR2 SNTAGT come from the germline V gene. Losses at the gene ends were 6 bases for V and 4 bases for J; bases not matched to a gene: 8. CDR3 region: CASSDRASSYGYTF. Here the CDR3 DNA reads TGTGCCAGCAGCGACAGGGCGTCCTCCTATGGCTACACCTTC.

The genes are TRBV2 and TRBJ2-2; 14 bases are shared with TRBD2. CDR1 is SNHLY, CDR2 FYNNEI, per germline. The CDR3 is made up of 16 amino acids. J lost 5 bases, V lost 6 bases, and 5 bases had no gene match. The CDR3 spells CASSPTSGGATGELFF. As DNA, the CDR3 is TGTGCCAGCAGCCCGACTAGCGGGGGGGCGACCGGGGAGCTGTTTTTT.

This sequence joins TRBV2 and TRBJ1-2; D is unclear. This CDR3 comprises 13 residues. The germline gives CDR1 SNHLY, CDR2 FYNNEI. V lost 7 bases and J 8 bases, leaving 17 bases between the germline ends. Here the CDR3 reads CASIEMWAQGYTF. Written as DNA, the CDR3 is TGTGCCAGCATTGAGATGTGGGCCCAGGGCTACACCTTC.

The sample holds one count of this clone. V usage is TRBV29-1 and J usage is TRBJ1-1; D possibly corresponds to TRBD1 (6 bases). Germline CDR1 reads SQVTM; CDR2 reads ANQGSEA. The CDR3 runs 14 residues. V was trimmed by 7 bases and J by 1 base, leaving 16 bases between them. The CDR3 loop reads CSANTGFGNTEAFF. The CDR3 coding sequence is TGCAGCGCTAACACAGGGTTCGGGAACACTGAAGCTTTCTTT.

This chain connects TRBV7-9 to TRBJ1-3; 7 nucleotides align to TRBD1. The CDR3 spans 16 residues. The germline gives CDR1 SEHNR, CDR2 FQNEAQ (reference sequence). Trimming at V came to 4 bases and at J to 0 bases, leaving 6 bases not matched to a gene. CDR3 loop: CASSSRGQSSGNTIYF. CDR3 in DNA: TGTGCCAGCAGCTCACGGGGACAGAGCTCTGGAAACACCATATATTTT.

The DNA of the CDR3 is TGTGCCAGCAGGCCCTCCGGGACTAGCCAGACCGGGGAGCTGTTTTTT. It is translated as CASRPSGTSQTGELFF. The V and J genes are TRBV27 and TRBJ2-2; 9 nucleotides agree with TRBD2. The CDR3 runs 16 residues. V shed 6 bases, J shed 5 bases, and the junction held 10 bases outside the gene matches. Germline lookup yields CDR1 MNHEY and CDR2 SMNVEV (reference sequence).

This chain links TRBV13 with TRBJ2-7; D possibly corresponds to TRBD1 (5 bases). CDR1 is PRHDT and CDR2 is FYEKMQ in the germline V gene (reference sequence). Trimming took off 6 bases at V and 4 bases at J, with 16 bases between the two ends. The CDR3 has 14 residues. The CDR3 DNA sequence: TGTGCCAGCAGTACTCAAGGGGCCGTGTACGAGCAGTACTTC. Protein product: CASSTQGAVYEQYF.

Here the CDR3 reads CASSTRQGASNEKLFF. For the CDR3, the DNA is TGCGCCAGCAGCACCCGTCAGGGGGCTTCTAATGAAAAACTGTTTTTT. The rearrangement uses TRBV4-3 and TRBJ1-4; the match to TRBD1 covers 8 bases. Germline V CDR1 and CDR2: LGHNA, YSLEER. This CDR3 spans 16 amino acids. Trimming removed 5 bases from V and 3 bases from J; junction bases left unmatched: 8.